The present T cell receptor beta chain was sequenced within a study of type 1 regulatory T cells. In regard to this clonotype: Its specificity is not known.

TCRdb used MiXCR to reprocess the reads, holding one entry per CDR3 protein. The sample lists over 55,000 distinct CDR3 sequences; about 69% were seen once. The sequence was collected from a human donor in good health. Sequencing used cultured T cells, either the whole culture or a sorted T cell fraction (not recorded which). Subset reported: Tr1-enriched cell product generated in vitro against host alloantigens.

This CDR3 reads CASSPRQVFVTLNEQFF. DNA for the CDR3: TGTGCCAGCAGTCCGCGACAGGTATTTGTCACACTCAATGAGCAGTTCTTC. This chain links TRBV27 with TRBJ2-1; TRBD1 is a possible D gene (6 bases). The germline gives CDR1 MNHEY, CDR2 SMNVEV (reference sequence). The V end was cut by 5 bases, the J end by 6 bases, with 23 bases between. There are 17 residues in the CDR3.